In its sample, the clone carrying this T cell receptor beta chain was seen many times. Its antigen remains unknown. Constant-region reverse primers amplified full-length variable regions, followed by semi-nested Nested Universal Primer A PCR. TCRdb itself ran the 5' RACE reads through MiXCR, one entry per CDR3 protein. The table shows approximately 60,000 distinct CDR3 sequences, with less than 25% occurring only once. Memory CD4+ cells were defined as CD4+CD45RO+CD25-. The length of the CDR3 is 12 residues. V lost 8 bases and J 8 bases, leaving 12 bases between the germline ends. Germline V CDR1 and CDR2: MNHEY, SVGAGI. General study findings and limits: Greatest tumor Treg TCR overlap was with tumor naive CD4+ cells. In terms of TCR gene usage, tumor memory CD4+ T cells clustered together with blood and lymph node memory CD4+ cells, as well as with lymph node naive CD4+ cells.

Sequencing was performed on memory CD4+ T cells sorted from a lymph node. The sample's subset: memory CD4+ T cells, CD4+CD45RO+CD25-. The sequence came from a female donor with breast cancer. The chain uses TRBV6-5 and TRBJ2-2; D unresolved. CDR3 in DNA: TGTGCCAGCTCCGCCCTGACGGGGGAGCTGTTTTTT. Translating it yields CASSALTGELFF.